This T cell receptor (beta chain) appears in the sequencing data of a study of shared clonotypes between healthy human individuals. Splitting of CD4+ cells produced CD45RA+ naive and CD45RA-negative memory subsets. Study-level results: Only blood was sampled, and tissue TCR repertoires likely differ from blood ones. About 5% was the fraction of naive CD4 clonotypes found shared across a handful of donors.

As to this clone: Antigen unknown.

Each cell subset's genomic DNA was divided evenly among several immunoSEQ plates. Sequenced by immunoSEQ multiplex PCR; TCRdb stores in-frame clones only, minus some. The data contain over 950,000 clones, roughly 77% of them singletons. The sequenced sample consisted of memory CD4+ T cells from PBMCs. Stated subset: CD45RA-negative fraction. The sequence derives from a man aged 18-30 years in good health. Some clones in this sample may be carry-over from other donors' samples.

The DNA for the CDR3 is TGCGCCAGCAGCATCCAGGGGGCTATAACAGATACGCAGTATTTT. This codes for CASSIQGAITDTQYF. This chain links TRBV5-1 with TRBJ2-3; 8 bases agree with TRBD1. CDR1 and CDR2 from the germline V gene are SGHRS and YFSETQ. Trimming cost V 4 bases and J 3 bases; bases outside gene matches: 7. There are 15 residues in the CDR3.